Presented here are 14 T cell receptor beta chains from one specimen sequenced in a study of blood T cell repertoires in COVID-19 (TCRdb year 2020). The library was prepared using the immunoSEQ multiplex PCR assay. TCRdb's version of the immuneACCESS table is confined to in-frame rearrangements and falls short of the full clone set. An unresolved V gene accounts for under half of the shortfall where checked; the remainder is of unknown origin. This sample is represented by approximately 200,000 clones; around 80% of them were singletons. The ten most abundant clones make up 7.8% of the sample. The sample was peripheral blood. These receptors were taken from an elderly woman with COVID-19, enrolled during active disease.

As to this clone: The same CDR3 can be traced to other DNA sequences in this sample. This rearrangement joins TRBV6-5 to TRBJ1-1; D is unresolved. Germline V CDR1 and CDR2: MNHEY, SVGAGI. The CDR3 runs to 13 residues. V lost 6 bases and J 2 bases, leaving 10 bases between the germline ends. The CDR3 coding sequence is TGTGCCAGCAGCCCCGGGTCCAACACTGAAGCTTTCTTT. Translating gives CASSPGSNTEAFF.

The chain employs TRBV5-1 and TRBJ2-3; 10 positions agree with TRBD2. Losses at the gene ends were 2 bases for V and 2 bases for J; bases not matched to a gene: 5. CDR1 is SGHRS and CDR2 is YFSETQ in the germline V gene. The CDR3 has 16 amino acids. The CDR3 loop reads CASSFSTSGNTDTQYF. CDR3 DNA sequence: TGCGCCAGCAGCTTCAGCACTAGCGGGAACACAGATACGCAGTATTTT.

V is TRBV4-1 and J is TRBJ2-2; 9 bases are shared with TRBD2. Trimming removed 5 bases from V and 1 base from J; junction bases left unmatched: 5. The CDR3 covers 16 residues. From germline, CDR1 is MGHRA and CDR2 YSYEKL. The CDR3 sequence is CASSSQRGVNTGELFF. CDR3 DNA: TGCGCCAGCAGCTCGCAGCGGGGGGTGAACACCGGGGAGCTGTTTTTT.

The J gene is TRBJ2-4, the V gene TRBV19; 7 nucleotides line up with TRBD1. Germline trimming cut 5 bases from V and 0 bases from J; bases unmatched to any gene: 13. This CDR3 has 18 residues. CDR1 is LNHDA, CDR2 SQIVND, per germline (reference sequence). The DNA for the CDR3 is TGTGCCAGTAGTTTCCCGAGACAGGGTACAGGAGCCAAAAACATTCAGTACTTC. This codes for CASSFPRQGTGAKNIQYF.

The V and J genes are TRBV2 and TRBJ2-7, with 9 bases fitting TRBD1. The V and J ends lost 8 bases and 7 bases, in that order; junction bases with no gene match: 9. CDR3 size: 13 residues. Germline V lookup: CDR1 SNHLY, CDR2 FYNNEI. As DNA, the CDR3 is TGTGCCAGCTCGGACAGGGGATATTGGGAGCAGTACTTC. It is translated as CASSDRGYWEQYF.

The V call is TRBV3-1 (or the pseudogene TRBV3-2), the J call TRBJ2-7; 8 nucleotides line up with TRBD2. The CDR3 loop spans 14 amino acids. V lost 4 bases to trimming and J lost 4 bases; unmatched junction nucleotides: 6. From germline, CDR1 is LGHDT and CDR2 YNNKEL (reference sequence). This CDR3 is CASSRLAGSYEQYF. Written as DNA, the CDR3 is TGTGCCAGCAGCCGCTTAGCGGGAAGTTACGAGCAGTACTTC.

This chain joins TRBV5-1 and TRBJ1-6; D is perhaps TRBD1 (6 bases). Germline CDR1 SGHRS, CDR2 YFSETQ. V lost 1 base, J lost 8 bases, and 16 bases lay in between. This CDR3 is 16 amino acids long. The CDR3 protein is CASSLSAGGLDSPLHF. CDR3 sequence (DNA): TGCGCCAGCAGCTTGTCCGCGGGGGGCCTAGATTCACCCCTCCACTTT.

This chain connects TRBV29-1 to TRBJ1-1, with TRBD1 identical over 7 bases. This CDR3 contains 14 residues. V lost 8 bases and J lost 1; bases outside the gene matches: 10. The V gene's germline CDR1 is SQVTM and CDR2 ANQGSEA. The CDR3 nucleotides read TGCAGCCCATCTCGACAGGGCTCGAACACTGAAGCTTTCTTT. Residues: CSPSRQGSNTEAFF.

This clone was detected only once. The chain employs TRBV19 and TRBJ2-7, with 7 bases matching TRBD2. V lost 0 bases and J lost 3; bases outside the gene matches: 2. CDR1 is LNHDA and CDR2 is SQIVND in the germline V gene (reference sequence). The CDR3 sequence is 14 residues long. CDR3 residues: CASSIDGGGYEQYF. The DNA for the CDR3 is TGTGCCAGTAGTATAGATGGGGGGGGCTACGAGCAGTACTTC. Combining the CDR3 with reference TRBV19 and TRBJ2-7 gives the whole variable domain DGGITQSPKYLFRKEGQNVTLSCEQNLNHDAMYWYRQDPGQGLRLIYYSQIVNDFQKGDIAEGYSVSREKKESFPLTVTSAQKNPTAFYLCASSIDGGGYEQYFGPGTRLTVT.

This chain uses TRBV10-1 with TRBJ2-3; 8 nucleotides line up with TRBD1. CDR1 and CDR2 from the germline V gene are WNHNN and SYGVQD (reference sequence). This CDR3 region has 15 residues. Unmatched junction bases numbered 6, after V lost 3 bases and J lost 4 bases. Written as DNA, the CDR3 is TGCGCCAGCAGTGACCCCGGCAGGGGGCCAGATACGCAGTATTTT. Translated, it gives CASSDPGRGPDTQYF.

The V gene is TRBV4-1, the J gene TRBJ2-1; 7 bases are a match to TRBD1. Germline CDR1 and CDR2: MGHRA and YSYEKL. Trimming took 6 bases from V and 8 from J; bases not matched to a gene: 7. The CDR3 spans 13 residues. The CDR3 loop reads CASRGQIRDEQFF. The CDR3 DNA follows: TGCGCCAGCAGGGGACAGATTCGGGATGAGCAGTTCTTC.

This clone has only one observation. The V gene is TRBV6-6, the J gene TRBJ2-2, with TRBD1 identical over 7 bases. J was trimmed by 1 base and V by 4 bases; bases with no gene match: 3. Germline loops: CDR1 MNHNY, CDR2 SVGAGI (reference sequence). This CDR3 contains 15 residues. The CDR3 DNA reads as TGTGCCAGCAGTTCCGGGACAGAGAACACCGGGGAGCTGTTTTTT. Its translation: CASSSGTENTGELFF.

This chain joins TRBV25-1 and TRBJ1-2, with TRBD1 matching over 7 bases. Germline V CDR1 and CDR2: MGHDK, SYGVNS. With V trimmed by 6 bases and J by 8 bases, 6 bases remained unmatched. CDR3 length equals 12 residues. The CDR3 coding sequence is TGTGCCAGCAGGACAGGGAGTAGGGGCTACACCTTC. Translated, it gives CASRTGSRGYTF.

This chain links TRBV19 with TRBJ2-7, with 7 bases identical to TRBD1. Germline V gene sequence: CDR1 LNHDA, CDR2 SQIVND (reference sequence). J lost 6 bases, V lost 5 bases, and 13 bases had no gene match. The CDR3 is made up of 15 amino acids. The DNA for the CDR3 is TGTGCCAGTAGTCTCGACCCGGGACAGTATGCCGAGCAGTACTTC. This gives the protein CASSLDPGQYAEQYF.